This TCR beta chain was sequenced for a study of blood T cells in healthy people across ages. The germline gives CDR1 SGHAT, CDR2 FQDESV (reference sequence). The CDR3 has 15 residues. With 5 bases clipped from V and 8 bases from J, the junction kept 11 bases outside the gene matches. The use of a sample-barcoded 5' primer and a J-beta primer mix characterized a second PCR of 7 to 11 cycles. TCRdb redid the calling of the 5' RACE reads with MiXCR, one entry per CDR3 protein. The sample lists fewer than 2 million distinct CDR3 sequences, 39% occurring once. General observations from the study: Leaving the PBMCs unsorted stopped any conclusive comparison of naive versus antigen-experienced cells.

About this clonotype: The antigen is unknown.

The sample comprised blood. The chain links TRBV11-1 to TRBJ2-1; 8 bases agree with TRBD2. This TCR came from a human donor in good health. In DNA, the CDR3 is TGTGCCAGCAGCGCCTACGGGGGGGTGTTCGATGAGCAGTTCTTC. It is translated as CASSAYGGVFDEQFF.